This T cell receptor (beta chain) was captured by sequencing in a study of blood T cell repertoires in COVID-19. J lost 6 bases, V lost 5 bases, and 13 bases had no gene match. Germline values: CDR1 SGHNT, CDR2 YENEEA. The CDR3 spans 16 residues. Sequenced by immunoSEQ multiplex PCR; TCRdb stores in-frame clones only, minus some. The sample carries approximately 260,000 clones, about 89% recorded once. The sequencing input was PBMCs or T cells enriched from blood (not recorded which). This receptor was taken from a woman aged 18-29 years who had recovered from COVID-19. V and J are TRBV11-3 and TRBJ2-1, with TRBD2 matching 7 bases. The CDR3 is CASSKAPGLGSNEQFF. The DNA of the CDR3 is TGTGCCAGCAGCAAAGCCCCCGGACTAGGAAGCAATGAGCAGTTCTTC.